One sample yielded the 4 T cell receptor beta chains listed below, sequenced in a study of T cells in Graves' hyperthyroidism and ophthalmopathy. Amplified regions were TCR beta CDR3 sequences from RNA transcripts. An initial round of RT-PCR targeting the TCR CDR3 relied on the HTBI primer set. TCRdb itself ran the multiplex PCR reads through MiXCR, one entry per CDR3 protein. This table has hundreds of thousands of distinct CDR3 sequences, 14% appearing once. Source material: blood. The source is a woman aged 18-30 years with Graves' hyperthyroidism.

This clonotype was seen repeatedly, ten times or more. The chain joins TRBV20-1 to TRBJ2-5; D might be TRBD1 (6 bases). The CDR3 is 15 residues long. The germline V gene has CDR1 DFQATT and CDR2 SNEGSKA (reference sequence). With 1 base removed from V and 3 bases from J, the gap between germline ends came to 15 bases. For the CDR3, the DNA is TGCAGTGCTAGAGGGCAAGGTAACAGGGAAGAGACCCAGTACTTC. Encoded protein: CSARGQGNREETQYF.

This clonotype was observed many times. The V gene is TRBV18, the J gene TRBJ2-1, with D hard to call. Trimming stripped 3 bases from V and 5 bases from J, with 5 bases between. The CDR3 totals 12 residues. Germline lookup yields CDR1 KGHSH and CDR2 LQKENI. The CDR3 is CASSPMNNEQFF. Written as DNA, the CDR3 is TGTGCCAGCTCACCTATGAACAATGAGCAGTTCTTC.

The rearrangement joins TRBV12-3 or TRBV12-4 to TRBJ2-2, with D perhaps TRBD2 (7 bases). Trimming removed 6 bases at V and 0 bases at J, with 14 bases between. The CDR3 sequence is 16 residues long. In DNA, the CDR3 is TGTGCCAGCAGGGGGGGGGGCACTACGAACACCGGGGAGCTGTTTTTT. Translation gives CASRGGGTTNTGELFF.

This clonotype was seen ten or more times. J is TRBJ1-1 and V is TRBV7-3; possible D gene TRBD1, 6 bases. Germline-derived CDR1 and CDR2 are SGHTA and FQGTGA. Trimming cost V 8 bases and J 3 bases, with 22 bases left between them. The CDR3 loop spans 16 amino acids. In DNA form, the CDR3 reads TGTGCCAGCCCGAGGGCCAGGGGAAGAGATTACACTGAAGCTTTCTTT. Encoded protein: CASPRARGRDYTEAFF.